Below, 13 T cell receptor beta chains from the same sample are listed, as sequenced in a study of cytomegalovirus exposure and HLA in healthy donors. This PCR relied on a set of 60 Vbeta primers and 13 Jbeta primers. The method was immunoSEQ multiplex PCR; TCRdb's version includes in-frame clones alone and lacks a portion of them. The sample has about 90,000 clones; 70% to 80% are singletons. Sample: PBMCs. The receptors were gathered from a woman aged 55-69 years in good health and CMV-seropositive.

V and J are TRBV30 and TRBJ2-3; D might be TRBD2 (5 bases). From germline, CDR1 is GTSNPN and CDR2 SVGIG (reference sequence). With 3 bases removed from V and 4 bases from J, the gap between germline ends came to 5 bases. This CDR3 has 11 amino acids. The CDR3 loop reads CAWREADTQYF. In DNA form, the CDR3 reads TGTGCCTGGAGGGAGGCAGATACGCAGTATTTT.

The chain has TRBV7-9 and TRBJ2-3; the D is unclear. Germline V lookup: CDR1 SEHNR, CDR2 FQNEAQ (reference sequence). The CDR3 runs 18 residues. V lost 5 bases, J lost 0 bases, and 21 bases lay in between. The CDR3 sequence is CASSPTRGSRTSTDTQYF. CDR3 DNA: TGTGCCAGCAGCCCTACCCGTGGTAGCAGAACTAGCACAGATACGCAGTATTTT.

This chain links TRBV2 with TRBJ1-1; D is perhaps TRBD1 (6 bases). This CDR3 has 13 residues. Germline CDR1 is SNHLY and CDR2 is FYNNEI. Trimming removed 3 bases at V and 6 bases at J, with 11 bases between. CDR3 region: CASSDRGIPEAFF. The CDR3 DNA reads as TGTGCCAGCAGTGACAGGGGAATCCCTGAAGCTTTCTTT.

This clone was detected once. In DNA form, the CDR3 reads TGTGCCAGTAGGGGGACTAGTTTCCACGAGCAGTACTTC. Translated, it gives CASRGTSFHEQYF. The chain carries TRBV19 and TRBJ2-7; 8 bases align to TRBD2. This CDR3 is built from 13 residues. V gave up 6 bases and J gave up 5 bases; unmatched junction bases: 6. Germline CDR1 is LNHDA and CDR2 is SQIVND (reference sequence).

V is TRBV28 and J is TRBJ2-7, with TRBD2 matching 8 bases. V lost 5 bases and J lost 6; bases outside the gene matches: 6. Germline V gene data show CDR1 as MDHEN and CDR2 as SYDVKM. The CDR3 is 13 residues long. The CDR3 DNA is TGTGCCAGCAGTGAAGCGGGAGTGCTCGAGCAGTACTTC. Translating it yields CASSEAGVLEQYF.

This clone was seen only a few times. The chain has TRBV29-1 and TRBJ1-2; TRBD1 agrees at 8 bases. Losses at the gene ends were 2 bases for V and 9 bases for J; bases not matched to a gene: 5. Germline-derived CDR1 and CDR2 are SQVTM and ANQGSEA. The CDR3 totals 12 residues. The CDR3 nucleotides are TGCAGCGTTGAAAGGCAGGGGGCGAGCTACACCTTC. Translated, it gives CSVERQGASYTF.

The rearrangement joins TRBV19 to TRBJ2-5, with unresolved D. Near its end, the DNA agrees better with TRBJ2-7, so the J call may be wrong. Germline V gives CDR1 LNHDA, CDR2 SQIVND (reference sequence). The CDR3 loop spans 14 amino acids. The CDR3 sequence: CASSPTGFSYEQYF. The CDR3 DNA reads TGTGCCAGTAGCCCCACGGGTTTCTCCTACGAGCAGTACTTC.

The rearrangement links TRBV30 to TRBJ2-3; 7 bases line up with TRBD1. Germline V gene lookup returns CDR1 GTSNPN and CDR2 SVGIG (reference sequence). The V and J ends lost 3 bases and 2 bases, in that order; junction bases with no gene match: 5. The CDR3 is made up of 14 amino acids. CDR3 in DNA: TGTGCCTGGAGCCTGACAGGGAACACAGATACGCAGTATTTT. Translation gives CAWSLTGNTDTQYF.

Notes on this clone: The identical CDR3 is also encoded by other nucleotide sequences in the sample. The chain recombines TRBV10-3 with TRBJ1-2; 7 bases agree with TRBD1. Per the germline V gene, CDR1 is ENHRY and CDR2 is SYGVKD. With 6 bases clipped from V and 2 bases from J, the junction kept 6 bases outside the gene matches. The CDR3 consists of 14 residues. The CDR3 is CAIRGDSRNYGYTF. CDR3 sequence (DNA): TGTGCCATCAGGGGGGACAGTCGAAACTATGGCTACACCTTC.

This rearrangement joins TRBV2 to TRBJ2-1; TRBD2 is a possible D gene (5 bases). This CDR3 region has 15 residues. The ends were cut back, 6 bases at V and 2 bases at J, with 14 bases in the middle. CDR1 is SNHLY, CDR2 FYNNEI, per germline. CDR3 nucleotide sequence: TGTGCCAGCAGGGGGAGTGCATTACCCTACAATGAGCAGTTCTTC. Protein sequence: CASRGSALPYNEQFF. The entire variable domain, with the rest obtained from reference TRBV2 and TRBJ2-1, is as follows: EPEVTQTPSHQVTQMGQEVILRCVPISNHLYFYWYRQILGQKVEFLVSFYNNEISEKSEIFDDQFSVERPDGSNFTLKIRSTKLEDSAMYFCASRGSALPYNEQFFGPGTRLTVL.

The J gene is TRBJ1-3, the V gene TRBV13, with 7 bases lining up with TRBD1. Germline CDR1 is PRHDT and CDR2 is FYEKMQ (reference sequence). The CDR3 length is 14 residues. V shed 3 bases and J 2 bases; nucleotides not matched to a gene: 1. For the CDR3, the DNA is TGTGCCAGCAGCTTGACAGGGCCTGGAAACACCATATATTTT. Protein product: CASSLTGPGNTIYF.

V is TRBV5-4 and J is TRBJ2-4, with D possibly being TRBD2 (7 bases). The CDR3 is 14 residues long. Per the germline V gene, CDR1 is SGHNT and CDR2 is YYREEE (reference sequence). Deletions cut 4 bases from V and 6 bases from J, with 14 bases between. This chain's CDR3 is CASSLGGAPNIQYF. CDR3 coding DNA: TGTGCCAGCAGCCTAGGGGGGGCCCCAAACATTCAGTACTTC.

This clone was recorded only once. The rearrangement uses TRBV5-1 and TRBJ2-7; no definite D call. The V gene lost 0 bases and the J gene lost 0 bases, with 7 bases spanning the gap. Germline lookup yields CDR1 SGHRS and CDR2 YFSETQ. CDR3 length equals 14 residues. In DNA, the CDR3 is TGCGCCAGCAGCTTGGCCGGCGGCTCCTACGAGCAGTACTTC. It is translated as CASSLAGGSYEQYF.